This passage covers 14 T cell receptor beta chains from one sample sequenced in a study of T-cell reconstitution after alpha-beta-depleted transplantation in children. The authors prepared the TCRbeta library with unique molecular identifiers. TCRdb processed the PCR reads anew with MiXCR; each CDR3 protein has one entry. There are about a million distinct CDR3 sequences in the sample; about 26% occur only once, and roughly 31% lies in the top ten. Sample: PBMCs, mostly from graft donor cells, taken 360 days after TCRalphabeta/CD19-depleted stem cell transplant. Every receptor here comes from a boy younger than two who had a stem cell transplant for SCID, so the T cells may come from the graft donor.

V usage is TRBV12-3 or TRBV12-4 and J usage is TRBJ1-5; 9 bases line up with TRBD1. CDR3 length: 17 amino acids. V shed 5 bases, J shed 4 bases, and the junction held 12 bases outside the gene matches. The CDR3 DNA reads TGTGCCAGCAGTCCAGGACAGGGGATCCCGGAGAATCAGCCCCAGCATTTT. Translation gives CASSPGQGIPENQPQHF.

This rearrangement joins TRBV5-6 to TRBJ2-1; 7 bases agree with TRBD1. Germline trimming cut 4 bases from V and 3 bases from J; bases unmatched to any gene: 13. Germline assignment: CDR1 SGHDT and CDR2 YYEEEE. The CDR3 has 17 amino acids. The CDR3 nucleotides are TGTGCCAGCAGCAAACTCGACAGTCCAGGGGGCTACAATGAGCAGTTCTTC. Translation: CASSKLDSPGGYNEQFF.

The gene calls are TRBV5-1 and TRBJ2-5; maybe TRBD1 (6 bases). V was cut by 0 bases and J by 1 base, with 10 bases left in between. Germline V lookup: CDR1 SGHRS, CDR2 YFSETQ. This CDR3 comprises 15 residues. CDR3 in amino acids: CASSLAGTTQETQYF. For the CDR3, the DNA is TGCGCCAGCAGCTTGGCCGGGACAACCCAAGAGACCCAGTACTTC.

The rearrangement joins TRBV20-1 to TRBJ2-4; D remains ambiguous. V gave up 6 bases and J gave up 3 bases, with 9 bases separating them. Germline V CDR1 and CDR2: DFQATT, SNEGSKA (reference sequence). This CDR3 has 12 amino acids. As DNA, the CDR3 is TGCAGTGCCTCCATCGACAAAAACATTCAGTACTTC. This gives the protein CSASIDKNIQYF.

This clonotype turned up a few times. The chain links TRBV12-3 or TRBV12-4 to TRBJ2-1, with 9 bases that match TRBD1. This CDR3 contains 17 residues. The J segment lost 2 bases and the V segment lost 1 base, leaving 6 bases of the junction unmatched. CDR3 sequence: CASSLEGGDRAYNEQFF. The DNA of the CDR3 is TGTGCCAGCAGTTTAGAGGGGGGGGACAGGGCCTACAATGAGCAGTTCTTC.

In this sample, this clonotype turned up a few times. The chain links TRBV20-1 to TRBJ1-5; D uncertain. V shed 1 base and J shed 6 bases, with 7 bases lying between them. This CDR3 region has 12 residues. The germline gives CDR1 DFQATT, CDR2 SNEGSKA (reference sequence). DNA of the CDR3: TGCAGTGCTAGAGTAGGGTCTCAGCCCCAGCATTTT. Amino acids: CSARVGSQPQHF.

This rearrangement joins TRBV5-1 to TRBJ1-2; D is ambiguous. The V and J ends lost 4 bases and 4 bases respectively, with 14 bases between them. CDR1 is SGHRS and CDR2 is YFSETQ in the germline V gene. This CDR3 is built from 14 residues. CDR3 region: CASSLAGIIYGYTF. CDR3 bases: TGCGCCAGCAGCCTAGCGGGGATTATCTATGGCTACACCTTC.

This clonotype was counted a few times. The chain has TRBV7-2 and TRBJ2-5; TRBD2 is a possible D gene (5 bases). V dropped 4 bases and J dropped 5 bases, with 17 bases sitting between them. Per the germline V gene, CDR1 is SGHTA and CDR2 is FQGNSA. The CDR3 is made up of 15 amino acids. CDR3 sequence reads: CASSSGGRDTETQYF. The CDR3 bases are TGTGCCAGCAGCTCTGGAGGAAGGGATACGGAGACCCAGTACTTC.

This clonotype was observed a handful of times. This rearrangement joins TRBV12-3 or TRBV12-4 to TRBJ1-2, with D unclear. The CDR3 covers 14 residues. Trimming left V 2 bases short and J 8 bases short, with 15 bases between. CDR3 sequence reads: CASSLNPAGKGYTF. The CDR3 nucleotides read TGTGCCAGCAGTTTAAATCCCGCAGGCAAAGGCTACACCTTC.

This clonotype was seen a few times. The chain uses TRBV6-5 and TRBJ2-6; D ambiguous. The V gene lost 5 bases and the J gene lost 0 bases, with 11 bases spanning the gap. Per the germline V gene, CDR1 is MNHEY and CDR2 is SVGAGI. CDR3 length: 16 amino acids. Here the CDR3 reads CASSPWDNSGANVLTF. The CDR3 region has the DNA TGTGCCAGCAGTCCCTGGGATAACTCTGGGGCCAACGTCCTGACTTTC.

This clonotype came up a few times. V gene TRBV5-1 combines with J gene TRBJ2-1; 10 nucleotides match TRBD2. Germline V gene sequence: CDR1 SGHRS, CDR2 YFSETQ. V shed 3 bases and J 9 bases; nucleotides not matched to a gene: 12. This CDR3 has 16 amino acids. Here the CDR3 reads CASSWAPAGGHVEQFF. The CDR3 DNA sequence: TGCGCCAGCAGCTGGGCCCCAGCGGGGGGGCATGTTGAGCAGTTCTTC.

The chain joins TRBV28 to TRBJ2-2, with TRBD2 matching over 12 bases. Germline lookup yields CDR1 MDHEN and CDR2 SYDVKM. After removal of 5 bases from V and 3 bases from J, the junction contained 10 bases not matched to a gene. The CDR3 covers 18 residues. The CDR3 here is CASSTSFLAGGYTGELFF. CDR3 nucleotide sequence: TGTGCCAGCAGTACCTCTTTCCTAGCGGGGGGGTACACCGGGGAGCTGTTTTTT.

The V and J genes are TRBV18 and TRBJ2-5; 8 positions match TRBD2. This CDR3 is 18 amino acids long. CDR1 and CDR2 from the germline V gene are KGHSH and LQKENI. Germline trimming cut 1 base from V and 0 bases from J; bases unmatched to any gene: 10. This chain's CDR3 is CASSPLILAGGNQETQYF. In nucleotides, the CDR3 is TGTGCCAGCTCACCACTCATTTTGGCGGGGGGCAACCAAGAGACCCAGTACTTC.

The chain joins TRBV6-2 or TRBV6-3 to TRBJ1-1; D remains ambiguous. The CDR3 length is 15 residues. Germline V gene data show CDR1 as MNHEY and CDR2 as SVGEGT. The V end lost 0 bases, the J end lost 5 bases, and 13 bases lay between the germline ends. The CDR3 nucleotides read TGTGCCAGCAGTTACTCGCCTGAGCCTGAGACTGAAGCTTTCTTT. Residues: CASSYSPEPETEAFF.